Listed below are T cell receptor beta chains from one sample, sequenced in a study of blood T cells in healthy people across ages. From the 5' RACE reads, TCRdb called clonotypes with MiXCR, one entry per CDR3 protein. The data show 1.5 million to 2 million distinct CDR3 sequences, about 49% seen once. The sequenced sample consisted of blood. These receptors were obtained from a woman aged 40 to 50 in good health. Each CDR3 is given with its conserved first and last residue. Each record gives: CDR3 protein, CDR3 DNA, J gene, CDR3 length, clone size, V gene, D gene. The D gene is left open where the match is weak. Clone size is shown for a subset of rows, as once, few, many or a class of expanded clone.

CDR3: CASSLAGGAGNEQFF
DNA: TGTGCCAGCAGCTTAGCAGGGGGCGCGGGCAATGAGCAGTTCTTC
J: TRBJ2-1
length: 15
size: many
V: TRBV6-6
D: TRBD1

CDR3: CASSPIAGMGTYEQYF
DNA: TGTGCCAGCAGCCCTATAGCGGGGATGGGAACCTACGAGCAGTACTTC
J: TRBJ2-7
length: 16
size: -
V: TRBV6-6
D: TRBD2

CDR3: CASSWDSYNSPLHF
DNA: TGTGCCAGCAGTTGGGACAGTTATAATTCACCCCTCCACTTT
J: TRBJ1-6
length: 14
size: -
V: TRBV7-9
D: TRBD1

CDR3: CAGRTETQYF
DNA: TGTGCCGGCAGGACGGAGACCCAGTACTTC
J: TRBJ2-5
length: 10
size: few
V: TRBV2
D: -

CDR3: CSVALQWETQYF
DNA: TGCAGCGTTGCGTTACAGTGGGAGACCCAGTACTTC
J: TRBJ2-5
length: 12
size: -
V: TRBV29-1
D: -

CDR3: CATSLGQTISSYNEQFF
DNA: TGTGCCACCAGTCTAGGACAGACCATCAGCTCCTACAATGAGCAGTTCTTC
J: TRBJ2-1
length: 17
size: -
V: TRBV24-1
D: -

CDR3: CSAPKGGAGGYGYTF
DNA: TGCAGTGCCCCAAAGGGGGGGGCAGGTGGCTATGGCTACACCTTC
J: TRBJ1-2
length: 15
size: few
V: TRBV20-1
D: -

CDR3: CASSLPSGPGTQADEQYF
DNA: TGTGCCAGCAGCTTACCATCGGGGCCGGGGACTCAAGCTGACGAGCAGTACTTC
J: TRBJ2-7
length: 18
size: few
V: TRBV7-8
D: -

CDR3: CASSLGETGDGYTF
DNA: TGTGCCAGCAGTTTGGGCGAGACAGGGGATGGCTACACCTTC
J: TRBJ1-2
length: 14
size: -
V: TRBV27
D: TRBD1

CDR3: CATRLSAGSDTQYF
DNA: TGTGCCACCCGATTATCGGCGGGATCAGATACGCAGTATTTT
J: TRBJ2-3
length: 14
size: -
V: TRBV10-3
D: -

CDR3: CASRGGASSYNEQFF
DNA: TGCGCCAGCAGAGGCGGGGCCAGCTCCTACAATGAGCAGTTCTTC
J: TRBJ2-1
length: 15
size: -
V: TRBV10-2
D: -

CDR3: CASSKQGYETQYF
DNA: TGTGCCAGCAGTAAACAGGGATACGAGACCCAGTACTTC
J: TRBJ2-5
length: 13
size: -
V: TRBV6-2/TRBV6-3
D: -

CDR3: CASSRVGTRGYEQFF
DNA: TGTGCCAGCAGCAGAGTAGGGACTAGAGGGTATGAGCAGTTCTTC
J: TRBJ2-1
length: 15
size: -
V: TRBV21-1
D: -

CDR3: CASSDRDKQETQYF
DNA: TGCGCCAGCAGTGACCGGGACAAACAAGAGACCCAGTACTTC
J: TRBJ2-5
length: 14
size: few
V: TRBV5-1
D: -

CDR3: CASTGPDNEKLFF
DNA: TGTGCCAGCACCGGACCGGACAATGAAAAACTGTTTTTT
J: TRBJ1-4
length: 13
size: -
V: TRBV6-2/TRBV6-3
D: -

CDR3: CASGRGLEYEQYF
DNA: TGCGCCAGCGGGAGAGGGTTGGAGTACGAGCAGTACTTC
J: TRBJ2-7
length: 13
size: few
V: TRBV5-1
D: -

CDR3: CATKGPVYNEQFF
DNA: TGTGCCACCAAGGGTCCAGTCTACAATGAGCAGTTCTTC
J: TRBJ2-1
length: 13
size: once
V: TRBV15
D: -

CDR3: CASSTSGGAVRDTQYF
DNA: TGCGCCAGCAGCACTAGCGGGGGGGCCGTGAGAGATACGCAGTATTTT
J: TRBJ2-3
length: 16
size: -
V: TRBV5-1
D: TRBD2

CDR3: CASSQPRKGPVETQYF
DNA: TGTGCCAGCAGCCAACCCCGAAAAGGCCCCGTGGAGACCCAGTACTTC
J: TRBJ2-5
length: 16
size: -
V: TRBV14
D: -

CDR3: CASANSNQPQHF
DNA: TGTGCCAGCGCTAACAGCAATCAGCCCCAGCATTTT
J: TRBJ1-5
length: 12
size: -
V: TRBV27
D: -

CDR3: CASSSATSGGQETQYF
DNA: TGTGCCAGCAGCTCGGCGACTAGCGGGGGGCAAGAGACCCAGTACTTC
J: TRBJ2-5
length: 16
size: many
V: TRBV7-2
D: TRBD2

CDR3: CASSPIWGADTDTQYF
DNA: TGTGCCAGCAGCCCCATTTGGGGGGCCGACACAGATACGCAGTATTTT
J: TRBJ2-3
length: 16
size: -
V: TRBV7-9
D: -

CDR3: CASSFSQQETQYF
DNA: TGTGCCAGCAGTTTCTCACAGCAAGAGACCCAGTACTTC
J: TRBJ2-5
length: 13
size: many
V: TRBV7-2
D: -

CDR3: CATKGTSLYEQYF
DNA: TGTGCCACGAAGGGGACATCTTTGTACGAGCAGTACTTC
J: TRBJ2-7
length: 13
size: few
V: TRBV6-2/TRBV6-3
D: -

CDR3: CATSRDRAENNYEQYF
DNA: TGTGCCACCAGCAGAGATCGGGCAGAAAACAACTACGAGCAGTACTTC
J: TRBJ2-7
length: 16
size: few
V: TRBV15
D: -

CDR3: CSAKGQGRRNQPQHF
DNA: TGCAGTGCTAAAGGACAGGGGCGACGCAATCAGCCCCAGCATTTT
J: TRBJ1-5
length: 15
size: few
V: TRBV20-1
D: TRBD1

CDR3: CASSQNNGEQYF
DNA: TGTGCCAGCAGCCAGAACAACGGCGAGCAGTACTTC
J: TRBJ2-7
length: 12
size: -
V: TRBV13
D: -

CDR3: CGVEDASGGHTDTQYF
DNA: TGCGGCGTTGAAGATGCTAGCGGGGGGCACACAGATACGCAGTATTTT
J: TRBJ2-3
length: 16
size: -
V: TRBV29-1
D: TRBD2

CDR3: CASKLAGGVNYEQYF
DNA: TGTGCCAGCAAACTAGCGGGGGGCGTTAACTACGAGCAGTACTTC
J: TRBJ2-7
length: 15
size: -
V: TRBV12-3/TRBV12-4
D: TRBD2

CDR3: CASSSPGPQDTQYF
DNA: TGTGCCAGCAGTTCGCCGGGACCTCAAGATACGCAGTATTTT
J: TRBJ2-3
length: 14
size: -
V: TRBV12-3/TRBV12-4
D: -

CDR3: CASGSSGNRVETQYF
DNA: TGTGCTAGTGGATCTAGCGGGAATAGGGTTGAGACCCAGTACTTC
J: TRBJ2-5
length: 15
size: -
V: TRBV7-7
D: TRBD2

CDR3: CSALRVRYEQYF
DNA: TGCAGTGCTCTTAGGGTTAGGTACGAGCAGTACTTC
J: TRBJ2-7
length: 12
size: few
V: TRBV20-1
D: -

CDR3: CASSSDRATEAFF
DNA: TGTGCCAGCAGCTCGGACAGGGCGACTGAAGCTTTCTTT
J: TRBJ1-1
length: 13
size: -
V: TRBV7-3
D: TRBD1

CDR3: CASSSNPPGYEQFF
DNA: TGTGCCAGCAGCTCCAACCCCCCGGGCTATGAGCAGTTCTTC
J: TRBJ2-1
length: 14
size: few
V: TRBV7-2
D: -

CDR3: CASSIPPGNEQYF
DNA: TGTGCCAGCAGTATCCCACCGGGGAACGAGCAGTACTTC
J: TRBJ2-7
length: 13
size: once
V: TRBV6-5
D: -

CDR3: CASQEQAGRLDTQYF
DNA: TGCGCCAGTCAGGAACAGGCGGGACGGCTAGATACGCAGTATTTT
J: TRBJ2-3
length: 15
size: few
V: TRBV10-2
D: -

CDR3: CASSSDSRAGGDYGYTF
DNA: TGTGCCAGCAGCTCGGATTCACGGGCAGGGGGCGACTATGGCTACACCTTC
J: TRBJ1-2
length: 17
size: -
V: TRBV11-1
D: TRBD1

CDR3: CASREDRAGLYEQYF
DNA: TGTGCCAGCAGAGAGGACAGGGCGGGATTGTACGAGCAGTACTTC
J: TRBJ2-7
length: 15
size: -
V: TRBV6-5
D: TRBD1

CDR3: CSVQTGGSYGYTF
DNA: TGCAGCGTCCAGACAGGGGGCAGCTATGGCTACACCTTC
J: TRBJ1-2
length: 13
size: -
V: TRBV29-1
D: TRBD1

CDR3: CASSVLSVQYNEQFF
DNA: TGTGCCAGCAGTGTGTTATCGGTGCAATACAATGAGCAGTTCTTC
J: TRBJ2-1
length: 15
size: few
V: TRBV2
D: -

CDR3: CASSLPGTGATGELFF
DNA: TGTGCCAGCAGCTTACCCGGAACAGGGGCCACCGGGGAGCTGTTTTTT
J: TRBJ2-2
length: 16
size: -
V: TRBV7-9
D: TRBD1

CDR3: CASSSDRPTLNQPQHF
DNA: TGTGCCAGCAGTTCGGACAGGCCGACACTCAATCAGCCCCAGCATTTT
J: TRBJ1-5
length: 16
size: -
V: TRBV12-3/TRBV12-4
D: TRBD1

CDR3: CASSQGMASGYEQFF
DNA: TGTGCCAGCAGCCAAGGTATGGCTAGCGGGTATGAGCAGTTCTTC
J: TRBJ2-1
length: 15
size: -
V: TRBV3-1
D: TRBD2

CDR3: CASSLWTESSYEQYF
DNA: TGTGCCAGCAGTTTATGGACAGAGAGCTCCTACGAGCAGTACTTC
J: TRBJ2-7
length: 15
size: few
V: TRBV28
D: -

CDR3: CASSRRDFSYEQYF
DNA: TGCGCCAGCAGCCGCCGGGACTTCTCCTACGAGCAGTACTTC
J: TRBJ2-7
length: 14
size: -
V: TRBV5-1
D: -

CDR3: CASSQVGSFNEKLFF
DNA: TGCGCCAGCAGCCAAGTTGGCAGTTTTAATGAAAAACTGTTTTTT
J: TRBJ1-4
length: 15
size: -
V: TRBV4-3
D: -

CDR3: CSASVGAGGVQYF
DNA: TGCAGTGCTTCGGTAGGAGCGGGGGGAGTGCAGTACTTC
J: TRBJ2-5
length: 13
size: -
V: TRBV20-1
D: TRBD2

CDR3: CASSRDRDYGYTF
DNA: TGTGCCAGCAGTCGGGACAGGGACTATGGCTACACCTTC
J: TRBJ1-2
length: 13
size: many
V: TRBV6-5
D: TRBD1